This TCR beta chain was recovered during a study of blood T cells in healthy people across ages. Broader study findings: No one knew whether donors had CMV, which possibly confounded expanded clonotype changes.

Alongside a J-beta primer mix, a sample-barcoded 5' primer served in a second PCR lasting roughly 7 to 11 cycles. Every cDNA molecule carried a tag from a template-switch adaptor bearing 12 random nucleotides. Each CDR3 protein gets one entry after TCRdb re-called the 5' RACE reads with MiXCR. The sample shows approximately 1,100,000 distinct CDR3 sequences, over 35% of them seen only once. V lost 5 bases, J lost 9 bases, and 8 bases lay in between. The CDR3 runs to 11 residues. Germline V gene sequence: CDR1 ENHRY, CDR2 SYGVKD. Comment on this clonotype: Its specificity is not known.

The chain has TRBV10-3 and TRBJ2-1; possible D gene TRBD2, 5 bases. The TCR comes from a woman aged 55-70 years in good health. The specimen sequenced was blood. The CDR3 reads CAISRAGEQFF. The CDR3 DNA reads as TGTGCCATCAGTCGTGCGGGTGAGCAGTTCTTC.